The clone carrying this T cell receptor beta chain has only a few counts. This entry comes from a study of cytomegalovirus exposure and HLA in healthy donors. PCR employed 60 Vbeta and 13 Jbeta primers. Here immunoSEQ multiplex PCR was the method, and the copy in TCRdb shows in-frame clones only, minus some. Seen here are fewer than 130,000 clones, approximately 78% observed once, and the top ten hold under 1.5%. Germline assignment: CDR1 SNHLY and CDR2 FYNNEI. The trim removed 6 bases at V and 1 base at J, leaving 7 bases unmatched. The CDR3 loop spans 16 amino acids. The chain is built from TRBV2 and TRBJ1-5, with 9 bases matching TRBD1. The receptor was derived from a woman in her thirties in good health and CMV-seronegative. Material: PBMCs. The DNA of the CDR3 is TGTGCCAGCAGGCTATCGACAGGGGGGAGCAATCAGCCCCAGCATTTT. Its protein product is CASRLSTGGSNQPQHF.